This T cell receptor beta chain was identified in a study of cytomegalovirus exposure and HLA in healthy donors. CDR3 length: 17 residues. The PCR contained 60 Vbeta and 13 Jbeta primers. Method: immunoSEQ multiplex PCR; TCRdb's copy keeps in-frame clones and lacks some. The repertoire holds roughly 240,000 clones, approximately 81% seen once, with roughly 0.26% in the top ten. Study-wide results and caveats: Some V segments (TRBV6-2 and TRBV6-3 among them) were excluded as indistinguishable. A later analysis reportedly found fewer N-insertions in an Asian-associated ancestry cluster than the roughly 680-donor mean.

In nominal health when sampled, donors likely had unrecorded immune exposures nonetheless. Worth noting for this clone: Its antigen remains unknown.

This chain connects TRBV21-1 to TRBJ2-5; TRBD1, as called in the table, went unchecked against the DNA. The DNA end is more similar to TRBJ2-7, so the J call may be wrong. TRBV21-1 is a pseudogene. Sequencing was performed on PBMCs. The clonotype was recovered from a girl aged 2 to 9 in good health and CMV-seronegative. The CDR3 sequence: CASSKERQGRRSYEQYF. CDR3 nucleotide sequence: TGTGCCAGCAGCAAAGAGAGACAGGGTCGAAGGTCCTACGAGCAGTACTTC.